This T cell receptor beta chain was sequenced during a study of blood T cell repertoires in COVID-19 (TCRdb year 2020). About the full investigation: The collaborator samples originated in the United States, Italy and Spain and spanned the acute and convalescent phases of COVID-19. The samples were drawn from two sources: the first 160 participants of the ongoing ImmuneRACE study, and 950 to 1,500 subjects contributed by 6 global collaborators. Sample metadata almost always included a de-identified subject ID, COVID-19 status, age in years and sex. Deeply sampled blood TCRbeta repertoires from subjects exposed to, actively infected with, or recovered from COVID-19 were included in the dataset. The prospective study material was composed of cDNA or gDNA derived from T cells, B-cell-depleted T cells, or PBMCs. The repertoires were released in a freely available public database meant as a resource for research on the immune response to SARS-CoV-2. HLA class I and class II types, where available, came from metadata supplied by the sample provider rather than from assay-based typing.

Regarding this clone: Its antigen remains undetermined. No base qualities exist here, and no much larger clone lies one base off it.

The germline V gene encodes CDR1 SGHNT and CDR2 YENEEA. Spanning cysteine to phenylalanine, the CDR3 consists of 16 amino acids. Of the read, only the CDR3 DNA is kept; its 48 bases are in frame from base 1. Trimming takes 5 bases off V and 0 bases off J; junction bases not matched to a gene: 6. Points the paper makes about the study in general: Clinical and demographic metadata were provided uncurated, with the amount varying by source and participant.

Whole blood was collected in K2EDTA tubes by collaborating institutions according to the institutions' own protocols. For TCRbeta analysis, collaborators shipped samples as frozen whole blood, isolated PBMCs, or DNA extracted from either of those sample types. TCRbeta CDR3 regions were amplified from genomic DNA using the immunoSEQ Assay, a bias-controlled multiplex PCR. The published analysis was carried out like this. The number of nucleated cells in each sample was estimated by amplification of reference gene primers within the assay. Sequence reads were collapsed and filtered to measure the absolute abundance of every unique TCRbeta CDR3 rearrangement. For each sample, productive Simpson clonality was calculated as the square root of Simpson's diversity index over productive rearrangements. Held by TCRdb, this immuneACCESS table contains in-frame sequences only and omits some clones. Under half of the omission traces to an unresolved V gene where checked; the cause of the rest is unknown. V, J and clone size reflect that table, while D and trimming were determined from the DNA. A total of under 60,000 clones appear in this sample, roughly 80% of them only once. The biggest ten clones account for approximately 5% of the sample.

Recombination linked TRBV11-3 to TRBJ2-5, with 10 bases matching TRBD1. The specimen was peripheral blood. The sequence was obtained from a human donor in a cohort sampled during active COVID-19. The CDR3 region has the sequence CASSRGTGANQETQYF. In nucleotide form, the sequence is TGTGCCAGCAGCCGCGGGACAGGGGCCAACCAAGAGACCCAGTACTTC.